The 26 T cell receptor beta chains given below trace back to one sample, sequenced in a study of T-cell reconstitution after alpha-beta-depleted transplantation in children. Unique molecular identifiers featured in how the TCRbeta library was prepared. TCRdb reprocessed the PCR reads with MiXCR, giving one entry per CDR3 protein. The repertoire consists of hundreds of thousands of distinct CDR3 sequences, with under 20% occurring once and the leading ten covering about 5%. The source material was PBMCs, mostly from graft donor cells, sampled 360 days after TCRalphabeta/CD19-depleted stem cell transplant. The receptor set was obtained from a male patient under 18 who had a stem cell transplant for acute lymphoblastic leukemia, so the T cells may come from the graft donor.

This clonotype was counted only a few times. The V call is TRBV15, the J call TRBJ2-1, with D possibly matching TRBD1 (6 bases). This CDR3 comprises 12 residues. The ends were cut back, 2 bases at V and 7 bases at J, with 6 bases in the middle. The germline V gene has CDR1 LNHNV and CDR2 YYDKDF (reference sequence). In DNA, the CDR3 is TGTGCCACCAGCAGACAGGGGAATGAGCAGTTCTTC. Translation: CATSRQGNEQFF.

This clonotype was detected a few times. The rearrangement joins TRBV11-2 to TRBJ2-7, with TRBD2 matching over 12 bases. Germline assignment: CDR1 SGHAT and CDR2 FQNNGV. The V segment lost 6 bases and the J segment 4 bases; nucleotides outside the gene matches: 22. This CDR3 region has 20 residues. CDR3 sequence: CASRLERGLAGGHRWYEQYF. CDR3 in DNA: TGTGCCAGCAGACTAGAGAGAGGCCTAGCGGGAGGGCACAGGTGGTACGAGCAGTACTTC.

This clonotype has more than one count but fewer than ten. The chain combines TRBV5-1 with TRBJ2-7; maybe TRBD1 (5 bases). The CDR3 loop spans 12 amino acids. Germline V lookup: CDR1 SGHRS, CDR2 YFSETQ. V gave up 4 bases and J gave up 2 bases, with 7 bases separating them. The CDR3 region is CASSKQAYEQYF. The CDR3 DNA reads TGCGCCAGCAGCAAACAGGCCTACGAGCAGTACTTC. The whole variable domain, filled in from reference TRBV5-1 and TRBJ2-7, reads KAGVTQTPRYLIKTRGQQVTLSCSPISGHRSVSWYQQTPGQGLQFLFEYFSETQRNKGNFPGRFSGRQFSNSRSEMNVSTLELGDSALYLCASSKQAYEQYFGPGTRLTVT.

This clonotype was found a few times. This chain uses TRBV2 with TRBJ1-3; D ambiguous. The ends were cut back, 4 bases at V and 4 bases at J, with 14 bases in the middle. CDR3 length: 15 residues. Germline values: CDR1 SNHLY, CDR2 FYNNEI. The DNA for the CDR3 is TGTGCCAGCAGTGTCGGGGTAGTCTCGGGAAACACCATATATTTT. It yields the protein CASSVGVVSGNTIYF.

The CDR3 loop is CASSQAAGVQETQYF. The CDR3 DNA reads as TGTGCCAGCAGCCAAGCGGCGGGAGTGCAAGAGACCCAGTACTTC. V is TRBV4-2 and J is TRBJ2-5; TRBD2 matches 7 bases. Unmatched junction bases numbered 4, after V lost 1 base and J lost 2 bases. CDR3 length: 15 amino acids. In germline, CDR1 is LGHNA, CDR2 YNFKEQ.

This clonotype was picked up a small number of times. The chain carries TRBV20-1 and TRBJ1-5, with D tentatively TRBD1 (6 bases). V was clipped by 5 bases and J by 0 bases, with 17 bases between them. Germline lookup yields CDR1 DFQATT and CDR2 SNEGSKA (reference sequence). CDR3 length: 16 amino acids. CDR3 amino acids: CSAPRQVKVSNQPQHF. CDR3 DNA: TGCAGTGCTCCGAGACAGGTGAAAGTTAGCAATCAGCCCCAGCATTTT.

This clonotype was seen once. CDR3 in amino acids: CASSQVAGGHSPLHF. The CDR3 nucleotides are TGTGCCAGCAGCCAAGTAGCTGGAGGGCATTCACCCCTCCACTTT. The chain links TRBV14 to TRBJ1-6; D is ambiguous. The V end lost 1 base, the J end lost 8 bases, and 12 bases lay between the germline ends. The CDR3 contains 15 residues. Germline lookup yields CDR1 SGHDN and CDR2 FVKESK.

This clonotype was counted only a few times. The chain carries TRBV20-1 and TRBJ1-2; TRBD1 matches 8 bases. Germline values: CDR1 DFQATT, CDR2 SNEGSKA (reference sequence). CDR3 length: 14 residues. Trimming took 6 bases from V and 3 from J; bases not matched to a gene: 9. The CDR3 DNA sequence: TGCAGTGCAGAAGGACAGGGCTTCCACTATGGCTACACCTTC. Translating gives CSAEGQGFHYGYTF.

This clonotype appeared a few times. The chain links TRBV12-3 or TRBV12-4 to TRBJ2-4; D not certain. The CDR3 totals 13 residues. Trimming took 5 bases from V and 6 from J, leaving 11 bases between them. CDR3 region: CASSPLSGNIQYF. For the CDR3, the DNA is TGTGCCAGCAGTCCCCTTTCGGGAAACATTCAGTACTTC.

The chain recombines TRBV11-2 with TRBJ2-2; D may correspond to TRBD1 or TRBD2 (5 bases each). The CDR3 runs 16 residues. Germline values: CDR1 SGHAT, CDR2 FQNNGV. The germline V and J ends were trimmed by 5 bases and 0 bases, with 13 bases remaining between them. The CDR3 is CASSRRLGANTGELFF. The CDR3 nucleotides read TGTGCCAGCAGCCGCCGTCTGGGGGCGAACACCGGGGAGCTGTTTTTT.

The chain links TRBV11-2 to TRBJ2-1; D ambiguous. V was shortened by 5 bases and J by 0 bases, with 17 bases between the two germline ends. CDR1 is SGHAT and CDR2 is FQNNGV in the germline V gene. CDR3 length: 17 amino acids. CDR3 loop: CASSPRTVSSSYNEQFF. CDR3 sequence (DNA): TGTGCCAGCAGCCCCCGGACCGTTTCGAGCTCCTACAATGAGCAGTTCTTC.

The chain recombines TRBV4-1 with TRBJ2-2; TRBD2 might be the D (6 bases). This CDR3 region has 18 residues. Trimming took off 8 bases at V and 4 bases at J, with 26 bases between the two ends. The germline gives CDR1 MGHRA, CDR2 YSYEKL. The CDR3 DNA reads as TGCGCCAGCCGCGCGGGTGACGGGAGCCCGCGAGGCACCGGGGAGCTGTTTTTT. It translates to CASRAGDGSPRGTGELFF.

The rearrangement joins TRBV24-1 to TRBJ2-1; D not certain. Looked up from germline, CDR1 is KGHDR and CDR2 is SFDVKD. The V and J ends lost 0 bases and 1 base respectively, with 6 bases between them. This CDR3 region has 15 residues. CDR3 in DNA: TGTGCCACCAGTGATTTGGAGGATTCCTACAATGAGCAGTTCTTC. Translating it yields CATSDLEDSYNEQFF.

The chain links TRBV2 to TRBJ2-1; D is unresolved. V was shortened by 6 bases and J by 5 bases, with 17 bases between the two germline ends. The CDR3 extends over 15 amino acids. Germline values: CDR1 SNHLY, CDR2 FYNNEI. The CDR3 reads CASSPDSIGDNEQFF. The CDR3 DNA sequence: TGTGCCAGCAGCCCCGACTCCATTGGGGACAATGAGCAGTTCTTC. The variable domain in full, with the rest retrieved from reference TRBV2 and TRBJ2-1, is EPEVTQTPSHQVTQMGQEVILRCVPISNHLYFYWYRQILGQKVEFLVSFYNNEISEKSEIFDDQFSVERPDGSNFTLKIRSTKLEDSAMYFCASSPDSIGDNEQFFGPGTRLTVL.

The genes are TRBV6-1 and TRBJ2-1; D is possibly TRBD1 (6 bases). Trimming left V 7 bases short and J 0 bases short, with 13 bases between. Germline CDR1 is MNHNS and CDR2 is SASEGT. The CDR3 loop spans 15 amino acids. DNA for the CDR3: TGTGCCAGCACTCTTACAGGGAGCTCCTACAATGAGCAGTTCTTC. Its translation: CASTLTGSSYNEQFF.

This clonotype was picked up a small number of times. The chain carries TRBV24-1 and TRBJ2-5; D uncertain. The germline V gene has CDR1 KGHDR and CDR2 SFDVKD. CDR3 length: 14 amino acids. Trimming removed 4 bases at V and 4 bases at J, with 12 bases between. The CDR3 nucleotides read TGTGCCACCAGTGACTCGGTGAGGAGAGAGACCCAGTACTTC. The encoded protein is CATSDSVRRETQYF.

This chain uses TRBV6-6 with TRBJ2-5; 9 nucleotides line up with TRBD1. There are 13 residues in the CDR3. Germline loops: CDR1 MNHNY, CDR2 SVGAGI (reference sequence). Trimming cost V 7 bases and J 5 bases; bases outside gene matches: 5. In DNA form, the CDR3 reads TGTGCCAGCAACCGGGACAGGGACGAGACCCAGTACTTC. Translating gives CASNRDRDETQYF.

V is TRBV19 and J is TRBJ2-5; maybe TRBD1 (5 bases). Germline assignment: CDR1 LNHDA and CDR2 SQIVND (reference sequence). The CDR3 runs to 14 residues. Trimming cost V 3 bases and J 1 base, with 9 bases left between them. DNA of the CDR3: TGTGCCAGTAGTATCAACAGGCCCCAAGAGACCCAGTACTTC. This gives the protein CASSINRPQETQYF. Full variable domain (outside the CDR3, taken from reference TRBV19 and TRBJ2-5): DGGITQSPKYLFRKEGQNVTLSCEQNLNHDAMYWYRQDPGQGLRLIYYSQIVNDFQKGDIAEGYSVSREKKESFPLTVTSAQKNPTAFYLCASSINRPQETQYFGPGTRLLVL.

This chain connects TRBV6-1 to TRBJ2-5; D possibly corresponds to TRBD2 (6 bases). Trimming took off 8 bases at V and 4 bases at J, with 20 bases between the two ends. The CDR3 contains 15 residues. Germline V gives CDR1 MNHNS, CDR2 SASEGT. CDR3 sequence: CASLRGRGSTETQYF. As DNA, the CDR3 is TGTGCCAGCCTACGGGGTCGGGGGTCCACAGAGACCCAGTACTTC.

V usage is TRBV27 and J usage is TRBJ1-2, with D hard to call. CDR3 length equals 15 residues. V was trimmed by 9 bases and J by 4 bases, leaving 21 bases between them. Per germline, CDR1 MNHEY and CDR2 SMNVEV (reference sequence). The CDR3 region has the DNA TGTGCCAGTCTGCGCAGCTATAGCCTGGGCTATGGCTACACCTTC. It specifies CASLRSYSLGYGYTF.

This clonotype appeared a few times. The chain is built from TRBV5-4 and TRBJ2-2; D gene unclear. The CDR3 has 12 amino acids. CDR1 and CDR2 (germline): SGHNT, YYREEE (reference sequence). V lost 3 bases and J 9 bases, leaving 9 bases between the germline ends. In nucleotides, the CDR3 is TGTGCCAGCAGCTCGGACCGAAGGGAGCTGTTTTTT. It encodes CASSSDRRELFF. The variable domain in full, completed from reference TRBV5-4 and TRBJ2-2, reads ETGVTQSPTHLIKTRGQQVTLRCSSQSGHNTVSWYQQALGQGPQFIFQYYREEENGRGNFPPRFSGLQFPNYSSELNVNALELDDSALYLCASSSDRRELFFGEGSRLTVL.

DNA for the CDR3: TGTGCCAGCAGTTTTGGAGGTCTGGGCAGCACAGATACGCAGTATTTT. This encodes CASSFGGLGSTDTQYF. The chain links TRBV12-3 or TRBV12-4 to TRBJ2-3; the D gene is possibly TRBD2 (5 bases). CDR3 size: 16 residues. Trimming took 3 bases from V and 0 from J, leaving 13 bases between them.

CDR3 region: CASGRTGTGGQETQYF. The CDR3, as DNA: TGTGCTAGTGGTCGGACCGGGACAGGGGGTCAAGAGACCCAGTACTTC. This chain joins TRBV12-5 and TRBJ2-5, with 11 bases identical to TRBD1. The V segment lost 5 bases and the J segment 2 bases; nucleotides outside the gene matches: 7. The CDR3 has 16 residues. CDR1 LGHNT and CDR2 FRNRAP come from the germline V gene.

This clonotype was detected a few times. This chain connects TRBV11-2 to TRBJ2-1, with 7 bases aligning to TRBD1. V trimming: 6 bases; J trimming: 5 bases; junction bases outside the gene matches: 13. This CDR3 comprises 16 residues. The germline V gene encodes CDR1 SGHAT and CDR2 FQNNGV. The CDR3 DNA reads TGTGCCAGCAGAACCTCACCCGGGACAGCTGACAATGAGCAGTTCTTC. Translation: CASRTSPGTADNEQFF.

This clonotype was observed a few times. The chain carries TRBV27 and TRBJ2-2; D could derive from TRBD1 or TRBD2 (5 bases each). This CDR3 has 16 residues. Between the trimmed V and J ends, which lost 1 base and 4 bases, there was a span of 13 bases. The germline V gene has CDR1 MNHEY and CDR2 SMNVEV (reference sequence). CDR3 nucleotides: TGTGCCAGCAGTTTATATGTGGGGACGGGCACCGGGGAGCTGTTTTTT. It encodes CASSLYVGTGTGELFF.

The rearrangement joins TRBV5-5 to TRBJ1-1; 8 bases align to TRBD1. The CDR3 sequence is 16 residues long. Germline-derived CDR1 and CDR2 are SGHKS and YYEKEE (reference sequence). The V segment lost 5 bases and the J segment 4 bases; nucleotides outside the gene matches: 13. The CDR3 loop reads CASSFRTGWIGTEAFF. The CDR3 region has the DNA TGTGCCAGCAGTTTCCGGACAGGGTGGATCGGCACTGAAGCTTTCTTT. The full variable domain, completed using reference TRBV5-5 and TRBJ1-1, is DAGVTQSPTHLIKTRGQQVTLRCSPISGHKSVSWYQQVLGQGPQFIFQYYEKEERGRGNFPDRFSARQFPNYSSELNVNALLLGDSALYLCASSFRTGWIGTEAFFGQGTRLTVV.